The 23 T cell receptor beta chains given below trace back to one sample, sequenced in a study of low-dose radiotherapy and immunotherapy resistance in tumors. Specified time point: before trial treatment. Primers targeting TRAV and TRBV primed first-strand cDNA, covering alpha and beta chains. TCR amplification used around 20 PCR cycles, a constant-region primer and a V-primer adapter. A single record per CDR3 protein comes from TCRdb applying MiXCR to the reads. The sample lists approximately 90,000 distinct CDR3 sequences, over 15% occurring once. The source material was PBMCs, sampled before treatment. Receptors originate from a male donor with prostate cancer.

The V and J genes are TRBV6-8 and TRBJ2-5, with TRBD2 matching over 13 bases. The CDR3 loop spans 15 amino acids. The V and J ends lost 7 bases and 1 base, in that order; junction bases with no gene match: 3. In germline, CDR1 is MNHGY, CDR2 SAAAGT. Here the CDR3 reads CASTRTSGGQETQYF. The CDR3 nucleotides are TGTGCCAGCACTAGGACTAGCGGGGGCCAAGAGACCCAGTACTTC.

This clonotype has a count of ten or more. CDR3 loop: CASSRSWSETNTGELFF. DNA of the CDR3: TGTGCCAGCAGTAGATCGTGGTCAGAAACGAACACCGGGGAGCTGTTTTTT. The chain employs TRBV6-2 or TRBV6-3 and TRBJ2-2; D not resolved. The CDR3 is made up of 17 amino acids. V lost 5 bases to trimming and J lost 0 bases, with 16 bases between them. CDR1 is MNHEY and CDR2 is SVGEGT in the germline V gene.

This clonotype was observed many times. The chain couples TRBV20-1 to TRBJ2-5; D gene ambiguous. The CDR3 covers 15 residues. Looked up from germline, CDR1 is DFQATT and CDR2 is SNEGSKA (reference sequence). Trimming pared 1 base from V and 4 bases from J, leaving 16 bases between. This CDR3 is CSARASYMGRETQYF. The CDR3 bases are TGCAGTGCTAGAGCCTCCTACATGGGCAGAGAGACCCAGTACTTC.

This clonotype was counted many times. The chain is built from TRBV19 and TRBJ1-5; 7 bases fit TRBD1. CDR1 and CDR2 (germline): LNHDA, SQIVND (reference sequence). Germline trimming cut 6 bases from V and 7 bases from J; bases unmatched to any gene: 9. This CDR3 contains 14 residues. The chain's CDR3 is CASRQGTNYQPQHF. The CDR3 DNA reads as TGTGCCAGTAGACAGGGGACGAACTACCAGCCCCAGCATTTT.

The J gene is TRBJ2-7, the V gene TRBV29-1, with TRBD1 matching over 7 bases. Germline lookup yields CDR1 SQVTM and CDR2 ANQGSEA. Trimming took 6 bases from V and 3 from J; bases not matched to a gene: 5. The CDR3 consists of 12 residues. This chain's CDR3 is CSVGQEIYEQYF. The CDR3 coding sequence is TGCAGCGTCGGACAGGAAATCTACGAGCAGTACTTC.

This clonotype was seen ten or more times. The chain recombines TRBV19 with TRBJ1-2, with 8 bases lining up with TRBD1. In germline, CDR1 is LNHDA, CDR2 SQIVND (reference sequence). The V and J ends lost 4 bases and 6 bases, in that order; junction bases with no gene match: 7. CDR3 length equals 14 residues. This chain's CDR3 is CASSSQDREDGYTF. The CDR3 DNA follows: TGTGCCAGTAGTAGCCAGGACAGGGAGGATGGCTACACCTTC.

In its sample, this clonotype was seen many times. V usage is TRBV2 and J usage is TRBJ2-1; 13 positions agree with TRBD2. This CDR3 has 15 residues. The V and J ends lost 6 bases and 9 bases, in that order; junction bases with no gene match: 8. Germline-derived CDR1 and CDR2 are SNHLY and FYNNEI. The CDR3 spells CASSGTRLAGGEQFF. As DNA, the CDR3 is TGTGCCAGCAGCGGAACCAGACTAGCGGGGGGTGAGCAGTTCTTC.

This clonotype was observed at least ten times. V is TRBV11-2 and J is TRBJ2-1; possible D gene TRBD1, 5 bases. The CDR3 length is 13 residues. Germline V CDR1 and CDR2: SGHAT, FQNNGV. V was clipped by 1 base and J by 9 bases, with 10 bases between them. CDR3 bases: TGTGCCAGCAGCTTAGCCCCTCAGGGTGAGCAGTTCTTC. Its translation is CASSLAPQGEQFF.

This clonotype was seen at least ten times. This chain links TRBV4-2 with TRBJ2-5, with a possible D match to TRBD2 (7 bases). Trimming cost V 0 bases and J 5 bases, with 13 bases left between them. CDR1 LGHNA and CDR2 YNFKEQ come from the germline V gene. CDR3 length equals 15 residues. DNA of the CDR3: TGTGCCAGCAGCCAAGATCTCGGGGGGCACGAGACCCAGTACTTC. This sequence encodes CASSQDLGGHETQYF.

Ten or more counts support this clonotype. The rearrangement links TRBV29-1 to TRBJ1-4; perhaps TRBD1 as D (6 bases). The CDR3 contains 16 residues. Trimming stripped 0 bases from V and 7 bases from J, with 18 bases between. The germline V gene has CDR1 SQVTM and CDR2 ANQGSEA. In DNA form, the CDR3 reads TGCAGCGTTGAAGATTTTGAGGGGGGGGAACGTGAAAAACTGTTTTTT. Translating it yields CSVEDFEGGEREKLFF.

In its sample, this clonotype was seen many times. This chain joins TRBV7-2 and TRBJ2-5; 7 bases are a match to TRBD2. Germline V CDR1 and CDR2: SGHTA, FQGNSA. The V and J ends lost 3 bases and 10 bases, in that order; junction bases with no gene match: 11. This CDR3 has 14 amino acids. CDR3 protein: CASSLWTRPRDQYF. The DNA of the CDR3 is TGTGCCAGCAGCTTGTGGACTAGACCCAGGGACCAGTACTTC.

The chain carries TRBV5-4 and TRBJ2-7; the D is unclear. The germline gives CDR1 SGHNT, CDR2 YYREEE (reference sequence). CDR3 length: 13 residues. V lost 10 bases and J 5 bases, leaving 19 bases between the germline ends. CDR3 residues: CACSGRISDEQYF. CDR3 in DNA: TGTGCCTGCTCCGGGCGGATTTCCGACGAGCAGTACTTC.

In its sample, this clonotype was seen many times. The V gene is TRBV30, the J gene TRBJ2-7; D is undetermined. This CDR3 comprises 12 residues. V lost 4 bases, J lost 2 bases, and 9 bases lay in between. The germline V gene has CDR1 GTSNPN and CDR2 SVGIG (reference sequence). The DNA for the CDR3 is TGTGCCTGGACTGGGGAAACCTACGAGCAGTACTTC. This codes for CAWTGETYEQYF. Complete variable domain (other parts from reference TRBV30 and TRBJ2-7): SQTIHQWPATLVQPVGSPLSLECTVEGTSNPNLYWYRQAAGRGLQLLFYSVGIGQISSEVPQNLSASRPQDRQFILSSKKLLLSDSGFYLCAWTGETYEQYFGPGTRLTVT.

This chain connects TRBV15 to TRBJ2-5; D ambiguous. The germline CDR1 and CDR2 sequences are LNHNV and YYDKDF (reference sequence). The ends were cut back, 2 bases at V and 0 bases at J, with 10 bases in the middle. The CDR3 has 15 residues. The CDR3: CATSRSRTYQETQYF. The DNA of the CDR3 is TGTGCCACCAGCAGATCCAGGACGTACCAAGAGACCCAGTACTTC.

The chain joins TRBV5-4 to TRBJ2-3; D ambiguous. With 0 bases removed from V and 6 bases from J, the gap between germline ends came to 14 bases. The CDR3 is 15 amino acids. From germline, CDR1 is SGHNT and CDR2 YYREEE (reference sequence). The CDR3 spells CASSLELVSDDTQYF. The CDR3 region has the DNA TGTGCCAGCAGCTTGGAGCTAGTGAGTGACGATACGCAGTATTTT. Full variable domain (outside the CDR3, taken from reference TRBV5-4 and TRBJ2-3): ETGVTQSPTHLIKTRGQQVTLRCSSQSGHNTVSWYQQALGQGPQFIFQYYREEENGRGNFPPRFSGLQFPNYSSELNVNALELDDSALYLCASSLELVSDDTQYFGPGTRLTVL.

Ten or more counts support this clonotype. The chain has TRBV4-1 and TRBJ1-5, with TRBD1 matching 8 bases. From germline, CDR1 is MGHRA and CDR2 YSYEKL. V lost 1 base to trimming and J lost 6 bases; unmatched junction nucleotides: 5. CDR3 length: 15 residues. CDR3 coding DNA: TGCGCCAGCAGCCAAGTGACAGGGGTTCGTCAGCCCCAGCATTTT. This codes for CASSQVTGVRQPQHF.

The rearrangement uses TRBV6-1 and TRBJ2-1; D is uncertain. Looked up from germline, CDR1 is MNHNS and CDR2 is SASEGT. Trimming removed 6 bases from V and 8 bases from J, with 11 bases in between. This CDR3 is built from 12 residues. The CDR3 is CASSAVWDEQFF. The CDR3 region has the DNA TGTGCCAGCAGCGCCGTTTGGGATGAGCAGTTCTTC.

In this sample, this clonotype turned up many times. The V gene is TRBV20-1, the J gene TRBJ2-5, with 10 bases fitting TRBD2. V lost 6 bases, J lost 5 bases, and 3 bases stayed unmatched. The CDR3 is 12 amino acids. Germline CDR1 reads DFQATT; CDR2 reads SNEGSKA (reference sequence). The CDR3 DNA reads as TGCAGTGCGGGGACTAGCGAGGAGACCCAGTACTTC. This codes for CSAGTSEETQYF.

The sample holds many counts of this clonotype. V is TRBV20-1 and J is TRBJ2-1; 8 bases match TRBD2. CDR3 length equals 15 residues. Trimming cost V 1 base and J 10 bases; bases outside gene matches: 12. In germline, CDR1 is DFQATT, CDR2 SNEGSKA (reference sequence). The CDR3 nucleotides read TGCAGTGCTAGAGGCGAAGTAGCGGGGAGGGGAGAGCAGTTCTTC. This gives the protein CSARGEVAGRGEQFF.

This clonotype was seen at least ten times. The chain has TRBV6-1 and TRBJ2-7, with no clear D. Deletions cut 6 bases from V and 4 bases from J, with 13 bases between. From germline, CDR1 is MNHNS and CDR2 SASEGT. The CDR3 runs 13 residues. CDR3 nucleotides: TGTGCCAGCAGCCCCCGCGGCCCTTACGAGCAGTACTTC. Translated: CASSPRGPYEQYF.

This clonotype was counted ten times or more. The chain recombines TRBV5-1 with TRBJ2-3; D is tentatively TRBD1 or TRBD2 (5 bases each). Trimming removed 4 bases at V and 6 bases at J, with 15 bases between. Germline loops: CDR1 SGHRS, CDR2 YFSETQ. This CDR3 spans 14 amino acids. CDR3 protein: CASSALGASDTQYF. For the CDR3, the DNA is TGCGCCAGCAGCGCCCTCGGGGCCTCTGATACGCAGTATTTT.

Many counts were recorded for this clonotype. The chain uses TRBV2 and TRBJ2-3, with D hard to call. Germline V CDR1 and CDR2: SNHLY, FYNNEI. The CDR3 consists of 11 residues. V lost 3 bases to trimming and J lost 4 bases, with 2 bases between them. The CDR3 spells CASSDPDTQYF. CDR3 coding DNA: TGTGCCAGCAGTGACCCAGATACGCAGTATTTT.

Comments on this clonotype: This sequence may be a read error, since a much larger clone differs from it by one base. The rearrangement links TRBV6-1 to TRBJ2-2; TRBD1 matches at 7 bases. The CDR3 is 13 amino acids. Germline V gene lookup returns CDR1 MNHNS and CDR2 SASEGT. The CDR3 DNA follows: TGTGCCAACAGTTCAGGGGGTCACGGGGAGCTGTTTTTT. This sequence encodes CANSSGGHGELFF.